This T cell receptor beta chain was documented in a study of cytomegalovirus exposure and HLA in healthy donors. Turning to this clone: Antigen specificity is unknown.

CDR1 is LNHDA and CDR2 is SQIVND in the germline V gene (reference sequence). CDR3 length equals 12 residues. V shed 2 bases and J shed 11 bases, with 12 bases lying between them. General study findings and limits: Solely CMV serostatus was available to characterize immune exposure. For most TCR sequences rarity was the rule, although some public TCRs occurred in many donors.

Vbeta (60) and Jbeta (13) primers were used in the PCR. Using immunoSEQ multiplex PCR, the repertoire was profiled, and TCRdb retains in-frame clones only, with some absent. The table has approximately 240,000 clones, 82% seen once. The sequenced sample consisted of PBMCs. J is TRBJ1-1 and V is TRBV19, with no clear D. This clonotype was obtained from a middle-aged woman in good health and CMV-seronegative. The CDR3, as DNA: TGTGCCAGTAGTATAAGCGGCCTGGGGGCTTTCTTT. As protein: CASSISGLGAFF.